The rows below give T cell receptor beta chains drawn from one sample of a study of beta chain features in type 1 diabetes. Profiling relied on immunoSEQ multiplex PCR, and the TCRdb table lists in-frame clones only, not all of them. The sample consists of about 350,000 clones, less than 20% of them appearing once. What was sequenced was naive CD4+ T cells from blood. Receptors originate from a woman between 18 and 29 years old in good health. Each CDR3 is given with its conserved first and last residue.

CASSPHRLNTEAFF	TRBV2	TRBJ1-1
CASSVVQAGVTEAFF	TRBV9	TRBJ1-1
CASSQGERGRSYGYTF	TRBV4-2	TRBJ1-2
CASSLPGTSGDTGELFF	TRBV5-1	TRBJ2-2
CASSRRTETNYGYTF	TRBV18	TRBJ1-2
CASNRPGAGYEQYF	TRBV2	TRBJ2-7
CASSPMEEGAPQHF	TRBV18	TRBJ1-5
CAWSIMGGYGYTF	TRBV30	TRBJ1-2
CAWRGQGGPGPYGYTF	TRBV30	TRBJ1-2
CASSLPGGGGETQYF	TRBV5-8	TRBJ2-5
CASSQIAAGPGANVLTF	TRBV4-2	TRBJ2-6
CASSPRAIGNTEAFF	TRBV19	TRBJ1-1
CASSLLSRGLDTEAFF	TRBV14	TRBJ1-1
CASSLQGAGRNEQFF	TRBV5-1	TRBJ2-1
CASSRTGPNSPLHF	TRBV11-3	TRBJ1-6
CASSPGTGASDTEAFF	TRBV18	TRBJ1-1
CASSRQEANQPQHF	TRBV6-6	TRBJ1-5
CASSRGTADNQPQHF	TRBV18	TRBJ1-5
CASSFLAGPHNEQFF	TRBV5-4	TRBJ2-1
CASSPGVRTDTQYF	TRBV5-7	TRBJ2-3
CASSSPLGGLSSEAFF	TRBV7-9	TRBJ1-1
CASSYYLGTDTQYF	TRBV7-2	TRBJ2-3
CASSPVAGPRVETQYF	TRBV18	TRBJ2-5
CASSLGTSGQETQYF	TRBV5-1	TRBJ2-5
CASSPGRAGVNYGYTF	TRBV6-7	TRBJ1-2
CASSGGRNGYTF	TRBV19	TRBJ1-2
CASSPRAGTSDYNEQFF	TRBV18	TRBJ2-1
CASSLRQEYTEAFF	TRBV7-9	TRBJ1-1
CAWGDRPWVNEQFF	TRBV30	TRBJ2-1
CSVRDTLNTEAFF	TRBV29-1	TRBJ1-1
CASSQERSGGALETQYF	TRBV4-2	TRBJ2-5
CASSYSTGGYGYTF	TRBV6-5	TRBJ1-2
CASSFGTSGRKSYNEQFF	TRBV5-1	TRBJ2-1
CATKAGTSTDTQYF	TRBV5-1	TRBJ2-3
CASSNSLAGLGYEQYF	TRBV11-2	TRBJ2-7
CASSTGSREQYF	TRBV27	TRBJ2-7
CASSLSPGGQAFF	TRBV7-3	TRBJ1-1
CASSPSGRGRNEQFF	TRBV7-9	TRBJ2-1
CASSRANEQYF	TRBV6-5	TRBJ2-7
CASSTFSDEQFF	TRBV6-5	TRBJ2-1
CASSPTGGDYGYTF	TRBV5-1	TRBJ1-2
CAWTRAGGGETQYF	TRBV30	TRBJ2-5
CASSPGTDYQPQHF	TRBV4-1	TRBJ1-5
CAWSVQGNEQYF	TRBV30	TRBJ2-7
CASSLRQGNQPQHF	TRBV27	TRBJ1-5
CAWGGQGAADTQYF	TRBV30	TRBJ2-3
CASSPSPGAGGSGANVLTF	TRBV19	TRBJ2-6
CAWSATGVSGQPQHF	TRBV30	TRBJ1-5
CASKGAGGFGYTF	TRBV25-1	TRBJ1-2
CASSSQRGSGELFF	TRBV19	TRBJ2-2
CSAGGDEKLFF	TRBV20-1	TRBJ1-4
CASSFGTSGRGDIQYF	TRBV7-2	TRBJ2-4
CASIPSGGSGYTF	TRBV7-2	TRBJ1-2
CASSLMGRNTEAFF	TRBV11-2	TRBJ1-1
CASSLAGQGTEAFF	TRBV5-1	TRBJ1-1
CASSLENLVSAQYF	TRBV7-2	TRBJ2-5
CASTPGGEAFF	TRBV11-2	TRBJ1-1
CAWSVGAGEHNEQFF	TRBV30	TRBJ2-1
CASSQEAGSFF	TRBV4-2	TRBJ1-1
CASSVVSGVETQYF	TRBV5-1	TRBJ2-5